This T cell receptor beta chain was identified in a study of control samples from healthy donors and cancer patients. CDR1 SGDLS and CDR2 YYNGEE come from the germline V gene. V gave up 1 base and J gave up 3 bases, with 19 bases separating them. This CDR3 region has 17 residues. TCRdb's copy holds only in-frame clones and misses some; the assay was immunoSEQ multiplex PCR. The sample includes about 82,000 clones, over 90% of them seen just once. The receptor was isolated from a woman aged 18-29 years in good health. The sample was blood. The chain joins TRBV9 to TRBJ2-5, with D unclear. For the CDR3, the DNA is TGTGCCAGCAGCGTAAGAAAGGGTGTTGGTAATGAAGAGACCCAGTACTTC. As protein: CASSVRKGVGNEETQYF. Variable domain in full (rest from reference TRBV9 and TRBJ2-5): DSGVTQTPKHLITATGQRVTLRCSPRSGDLSVYWYQQSLDQGLQFLIQYYNGEERAKGNILERFSAQQFPDLHSELNLSSLELGDSALYFCASSVRKGVGNEETQYFGPGTRLLVL.